The rows below give T cell receptor beta chains drawn from one sample of a study of cytomegalovirus exposure and HLA in healthy donors. TCRdb's copy holds only in-frame clones and misses some; the assay was immunoSEQ multiplex PCR. The data show 120,000 to 150,000 clones, roughly 85% seen once. Material: PBMCs. The origin of the receptors is a male donor in good health and CMV-seronegative. Each CDR3 is given without its conserved first and last residue.

J gene | V gene | CDR3 protein
TRBJ2-7 | TRBV28 | ASSLIGTSSYEQY
TRBJ2-7 | TRBV10-2 | ASREVGGTRYEQY
TRBJ1-1 | TRBV7-2 | ASSLALAGISNTEAF
TRBJ2-7 | TRBV7-6 | ASSLVGGTGGTYEQY
TRBJ2-3 | TRBV7-8 | ASSLVNSGGSSTDTQY
TRBJ2-2 | TRBV2 | ASSDGRDTGELF
TRBJ2-1 | TRBV5-1 | ASSLGLAEINEQF
TRBJ2-5 | TRBV7-2 | ASSFLLAGGDQY
TRBJ1-1 | TRBV11-2 | ASSFNRGTEAF
TRBJ2-5 | TRBV4-2 | ASSQSRPGTSSIYPETQY
TRBJ1-1 | TRBV4-2 | ASSLTGIPEAF
TRBJ2-1 | TRBV6-5 | ASRKDRGQSNEQF
TRBJ2-3 | TRBV11-2 | ASSPRTGGPDTQY
TRBJ2-5 | TRBV11-2 | ASSLLAGNQETQY
TRBJ2-5 | TRBV2 | ASSGGGLAGAPQETQY
TRBJ2-5 | TRBV5-1 | ASSLKGDPQY
TRBJ1-1 | TRBV5-1 | ASSTTSSGANTEAF
TRBJ2-7 | TRBV4-1 | ASSQEGTYEQY
TRBJ2-1 | TRBV5-1 | ASSETSEAYNEQF
TRBJ2-7 | TRBV6-6 | ASSRGQGSASYEQY
TRBJ1-2 | TRBV25-1 | ASSESGSGYGYT
TRBJ2-7 | TRBV2 | ATRRGWTSLNRSYEQY
TRBJ1-1 | TRBV6-5 | ASSRGDRMNTETF
TRBJ2-7 | TRBV11-2 | ASTWETGSDEQY
. | TRBV10-3 | AISAGDYEQY
TRBJ2-7 | TRBV6-5 | ASRRGYEGYEQY
TRBJ1-4 | TRBV18 | ASSPDRGNERLF
TRBJ1-2 | TRBV2 | ASSADRGRGYT
TRBJ2-5 | TRBV5-5 | ASETSGVFLYGETQY
TRBJ2-1 | TRBV4-2 | ASSQGQGLEGYNEQF
TRBJ1-3 | TRBV11-2 | ASSVSRDRGNTIY
TRBJ1-4 | TRBV5-4 | ASREQGVSEKLF
TRBJ1-3 | TRBV19 | ASSLAVSGNTIY
TRBJ2-7 | TRBV7-9 | ASTPGGGDSEQY
TRBJ1-4 | TRBV7-9 | ASSHTQGREKLF
TRBJ2-2 | TRBV11-2 | ASRSSGANTGELF
TRBJ2-2 | TRBV7-2 | ASSLALLSNTGELF
TRBJ2-7 | TRBV28 | ASSYVSGALSEQY
TRBJ2-7 | TRBV9 | ASSPAPGQGVSEQY
TRBJ2-7 | TRBV11-2 | ASSFQGHYEQY